These 8 T cell receptor beta chains originate from one sample sequenced in a study of cytomegalovirus exposure and HLA in healthy donors. With 60 Vbeta and 13 Jbeta primers, the PCR was carried out. Repertoires were generated with immunoSEQ multiplex PCR, while TCRdb's copy carries only in-frame clones and drops some. Of 100,000 to 150,000 clones in the sample, 76% were seen once. The sequenced material came from PBMCs. The origin of the receptors is a female donor in good health and CMV-seropositive.

This clone appeared a single time. The chain has TRBV7-9 and TRBJ2-3; 7 bases are shared with TRBD1. CDR3 length: 14 residues. CDR1 SEHNR and CDR2 FQNEAQ come from the germline V gene (reference sequence). The J segment lost 3 bases and the V segment lost 5 bases, leaving 5 bases of the junction unmatched. CDR3 sequence (DNA): TGTGCCAGCAGCCGCCCAGGGGGAACAGATACGCAGTATTTT. Residues: CASSRPGGTDTQYF. Full variable domain (outside the CDR3, taken from reference TRBV7-9 and TRBJ2-3): DTGVSQNPRHKITKRGQNVTFRCDPISEHNRLYWYRQTLGQGPEFLTYFQNEAQLEKSRLLSDRFSAERPKGSFSTLEIQRTEQGDSAMYLCASSRPGGTDTQYFGPGTRLTVL.

Points on this clone: One end of the junction fails to match germline, which may point to a read error. V is TRBV7-9 and J is TRBJ1-4, with TRBD1 matching over 10 bases. The germline V gene has CDR1 SEHNR and CDR2 FQNEAQ (reference sequence). The CDR3 loop spans 14 amino acids. The CDR3 DNA is TGTTCCAGCAGCTCGGGACAGGGGATGGAAAAACTGTTTTTT. Residues: CSSSSGQGMEKLFF.

The rearrangement links TRBV6-5 to TRBJ2-1; weak D call: TRBD2 (6 bases). The CDR3 contains 14 residues. CDR1 is MNHEY and CDR2 is SVGAGI in the germline V gene. Trimming shortened V by 4 bases and J by 9 bases, and 16 bases separated the two germline ends. As DNA, the CDR3 is TGTGCCAGCAGTTCCAGACTAGTATCCGGTGAGCAGTTCTTC. It specifies CASSSRLVSGEQFF.

About this clone: Its ends do not fully match the called genes, so a read error is possible. The chain combines TRBV4-1 with TRBJ1-2; D is undetermined. The CDR3 is 14 residues long. CDR1 is MGHRA and CDR2 is YSYEKL in the germline V gene. The CDR3 protein is CASSPGRQNYGYTF. In nucleotides, the CDR3 is TGCGCCAGCAGCCCCGGCCGGCAGAACTATGGTTACACCTTC.

This chain uses TRBV23-1 with TRBJ1-3; D is ambiguous. TRBV23-1 is flagged as an ORF with uncertain function. This CDR3 is built from 14 residues. V was clipped by 3 bases and J by 0 bases, with 6 bases between them. DNA of the CDR3: TGCGCCAGCAGTCACAGACTCTCTGGAAACACCATATATTTT. Protein: CASSHRLSGNTIYF.

The chain recombines TRBV2 with TRBJ1-3; 7 positions agree with TRBD1. The germline V gene encodes CDR1 SNHLY and CDR2 FYNNEI. V was clipped by 11 bases and J by 4 bases; unmatched bases: 8. The CDR3 is 13 amino acids. This CDR3 is CAGRQGEGNTIYF. DNA of the CDR3: TGTGCCGGACGACAGGGAGAAGGAAACACCATATATTTT.

This sequence joins TRBV6-5 and TRBJ1-5; TRBD1 matches 8 bases. CDR1 is MNHEY and CDR2 is SVGAGI in the germline V gene. J gave up 3 bases and V 6 bases, and 1 base lay outside the gene matches. The CDR3 runs to 13 residues. The CDR3 loop reads CASRDRANQPQHF. CDR3 nucleotides: TGTGCCAGCAGGGACAGGGCCAATCAGCCCCAGCATTTT.

This rearrangement joins TRBV4-1 to TRBJ1-2; D is perhaps TRBD1 (5 bases). From germline, CDR1 is MGHRA and CDR2 YSYEKL. Trimming removed 0 bases from V and 6 bases from J, with 17 bases in between. The CDR3 has 16 amino acids. The CDR3 loop reads CASSQDGAGRIDGYTF. The CDR3 bases are TGCGCCAGCAGCCAAGATGGGGCGGGGCGAATAGATGGCTACACCTTC.